This is a list of T cell receptor beta chains from one sample in a study of T cells of healthy individuals. MiXCR was run by TCRdb on the 5' RACE reads, yielding one entry per CDR3 protein. This table has 95,000 to 100,000 distinct CDR3 sequences, approximately 18% appearing once. These receptors were obtained from a human donor in good health. Both conserved end residues are part of each CDR3. A D gene is named only where the DNA matches it firmly. For some rows the clone size is stated as once, few or many, or as a class when expanded; others skip it.

15 TRBD2 TRBJ2-7 TRBV7-2 many CASSLTGGPEYEQYF TGTGCCAGCAGTCTTACGGGGGGGCCGGAGTACGAGCAGTACTTC
16 TRBD2 TRBJ2-3 TRBV5-1 - CASSLEPAGGLDTQYF TGCGCCAGCAGCTTGGAACCTGCGGGGGGCCTCGATACGCAGTATTTT
13 - TRBJ2-1 TRBV11-3 many CASSVNSYNEQFF TGTGCCAGCAGCGTTAACTCCTACAATGAGCAGTTCTTC
11 - TRBJ2-7 TRBV20-1 - CSARGVGEQYF TGCAGTGCTAGGGGGGTTGGGGAGCAGTACTTC
14 TRBD1 TRBJ1-6 TRBV18 many CASSPRQGRSPLHF TGTGCCAGCTCACCACGACAGGGGAGATCACCCCTCCACTTT
14 - TRBJ2-1 TRBV11-1 - CASSLEGGHNEQFF TGTGCCAGCAGCTTAGAAGGAGGGCACAATGAGCAGTTCTTC
17 TRBD1 TRBJ2-5 TRBV3-1 few CASSQGFYSGGPATQYF TGTGCCAGCAGCCAAGGGTTCTACTCAGGGGGTCCTGCGACCCAGTACTTC
14 - TRBJ1-2 TRBV7-2 - CASSLAKSNYGYTF TGTGCCAGCAGCTTGGCCAAATCTAACTATGGCTACACCTTC
8 - TRBJ2-1 TRBV7-9 many CASSPGFF TGTGCCAGCAGCCCGGGGTTCTTC
14 - TRBJ1-5 TRBV5-1 few CASSFWDINQPQHF TGCGCCAGCAGCTTCTGGGACATTAATCAGCCCCAGCATTTT
15 - TRBJ1-2 TRBV28 - CASTLGQVKNYGYTF TGTGCCAGCACCCTCGGGCAGGTTAAGAACTATGGCTACACCTTC
15 - TRBJ1-5 TRBV6-2/TRBV6-3 - CASSAVPDGSQPQHF TGTGCCAGCAGTGCCGTCCCGGACGGTAGTCAGCCCCAGCATTTT
16 - TRBJ1-6 TRBV3-1 many CASSLQRGRDNSPLHF TGTGCCAGCAGCCTCCAACGGGGGAGGGACAATTCACCCCTCCACTTT
13 TRBD1 TRBJ2-7 TRBV27 few CATGTGNLWEQYF TGTGCCACGGGGACAGGGAATCTATGGGAGCAGTACTTC
16 - TRBJ1-6 TRBV6-2/TRBV6-3 few CASKRGTSSYNSPLHF TGTGCCAGCAAAAGAGGGACAAGCTCCTATAATTCACCCCTCCACTTT
15 TRBD1 TRBJ2-7 TRBV7-9 many CASSLERDRPYEQYF TGTGCCAGCAGCTTAGAGAGGGACAGACCCTACGAGCAGTACTTC
16 - TRBJ2-1 TRBV7-2 many CASSLAPWDRHNEQFF TGTGCCAGCAGCTTAGCGCCTTGGGATCGACACAATGAGCAGTTCTTC
15 TRBD2 TRBJ2-3 TRBV20-1 - CSAGLAGGTTDTQYF TGCAGTGCCGGACTAGCGGGGGGGACTACAGATACGCAGTATTTT
15 TRBD2 TRBJ2-3 TRBV11-2 many CASSSRGGVRYAPHF TGTGCCAGCAGCTCGCGGGGGGGAGTTCGATACGCACCCCATTTT
13 - TRBJ1-1 TRBV7-2 - CASTYDAGTEAFF TGTGCCAGCACTTACGACGCTGGGACTGAAGCTTTCTTT
15 TRBD1 TRBJ2-7 TRBV5-5 few CASSLSVQGVGEQYF TGTGCCAGCAGCTTAAGTGTGCAGGGGGTTGGCGAGCAGTACTTC
13 TRBD2 TRBJ2-3 TRBV12-3/TRBV12-4 - CASSLRSRETQYF TGTGCCAGCAGTTTGAGGTCGCGGGAGACGCAGTATTTT
15 - TRBJ2-3 TRBV27 - CASSWGPLGTDTQYF TGTGCCAGCAGTTGGGGACCGTTAGGCACAGATACGCAGTATTTT
16 TRBD2 TRBJ2-3 TRBV27 few CASSVGLAEVTDTQYF TGTGCCAGCAGTGTCGGACTAGCGGAGGTCACAGATACGCAGTATTTT
12 - TRBJ2-5 TRBV12-3/TRBV12-4 - CASSLLGETQYF TGTGCCAGCAGTTTATTAGGAGAGACCCAGTACTTC
15 TRBD1 TRBJ2-1 TRBV23-1 many CASQSRGQGYNEQFF TGCGCCAGCCAAAGTCGGGGACAGGGCTACAATGAGCAGTTCTTC
11 - TRBJ1-2 TRBV6-1 - CASSGGYGYTF TGTGCCAGCAGTGGTGGGTATGGCTACACCTTC
15 - TRBJ1-3 TRBV2 few CASSSLQANGNTIYF TGTGCCAGCAGTTCTTTACAGGCTAATGGAAACACCATATATTTT
13 - TRBJ1-6 TRBV6-5 few CASRRDINSPLHF TGTGCCAGCAGAAGGGACATTAATTCACCCCTCCACTTT
15 TRBD2 TRBJ2-7 TRBV7-6 few CASSLVTRGVYEQYF TGTGCCAGCAGCTTAGTAACCCGGGGGGTCTACGAGCAGTACTTC
12 - TRBJ1-4 TRBV7-2 once CASSLENEKLFF TGTGCCAGCAGCTTAGAGAATGAAAAACTGTTTTTT
13 - TRBJ1-1 TRBV7-2 few CASSSWGKRQAFF TGTGCCAGCAGCTCCTGGGGGAAGAGGCAAGCTTTCTTT
14 - TRBJ2-5 TRBV6-5 many CASSYSMNRETQYF TGTGCCAGCAGTTACTCGATGAATCGTGAGACCCAGTACTTC
11 - TRBJ2-7 TRBV20-1 many CSAGGDYEQYF TGCAGTGCTGGCGGAGACTACGAGCAGTACTTC
12 - TRBJ2-2 TRBV9 few CASSAQGGELFF TGTGCCAGCAGCGCTCAGGGGGGGGAGCTGTTTTTT
18 TRBD1 TRBJ2-5 TRBV7-2 - CASSPREGTGMRQETQYF TGTGCCAGCAGCCCCAGAGAAGGGACAGGGATGCGCCAAGAGACCCAGTACTTC
14 - TRBJ2-5 TRBV6-6 - CASSYKGHQETQYF TGTGCCAGCAGTTACAAGGGACACCAAGAGACCCAGTACTTC